The TCR beta chain under discussion was sequenced for a study of regulatory T cells in long-lasting Graves disease. Time point in this sample: newly diagnosed GD, antithyroid drugs for less than 3 months. PBMC RNA served as the TCR library source. The sample holds many counts of this clonotype. According to the study, TCR beta libraries were built with iRepertoire HTBI primers and CDR3-region Arm-PCR. A single record per CDR3 protein comes from TCRdb applying MiXCR to the multiplex PCR reads. The sample has fewer than 650,000 distinct CDR3 sequences; around 17% are singletons. The CDR3 is made up of 15 amino acids. Deletions cut 6 bases from V and 4 bases from J, with 16 bases between. Germline loops: CDR1 SGHAT, CDR2 FQDESV (reference sequence). These data were also filed under a second study, of T cells in Graves' hyperthyroidism and ophthalmopathy. From that report: Subjects aged 18 to 65 presented with newly diagnosed hyperthyroidism of less than 2 months' duration. During a first-round RT-PCR of the TCR CDR3, the HTBI primer set was used.

V and J are TRBV11-1 and TRBJ2-1; weak D call: TRBD2 (5 bases). The origin of this receptor is a woman in her twenties or thirties with Graves disease. This specimen consisted of peripheral blood mononuclear cells (PBMCs), obtained at new diagnosis, from a patient treated with antithyroid drugs. The DNA for the CDR3 is TGTGCCAGCAGACAAAGCGGCTTACCTTACAATGAGCAGTTCTTC. This gives the protein CASRQSGLPYNEQFF.